These T cell receptor beta chains were read from a single sample in a study of T cells expressing NK-cell markers. TCRdb re-called the 5' RACE reads, yielding one record per CDR3 amino acid sequence without DNA. The sample table includes about 410,000 distinct CDR3 sequences. The sequenced sample was blood T cells: a sorted CD56 or NKG2C T cell subset, CD4+ or CD8+ T cells, or bulk PBMC T cells (not recorded which). The receptors come from a woman aged 45-59 years in good health. Both conserved end residues are part of each CDR3.

J gene,V gene,CDR3 protein
TRBJ2-2,TRBV4-2,CASSPKSRLAANTGELFF
TRBJ2-3,TRBV6-4,CASSDSGQGTDTQYF
TRBJ2-3,TRBV5-1,CASSREQGTPQYF
TRBJ2-3,TRBV4-1,CASSRMEGTDTQYF
TRBJ1-4,TRBV12-3/TRBV12-4,CASSSGTGRIATNEKLFF
TRBJ2-3,TRBV24-1,CATSFGGIGTDTQYF
TRBJ1-5,TRBV12-3/TRBV12-4,CASSQDQVGSQPQHF
TRBJ2-7,TRBV29-1,CSVELEGGYEQYF
TRBJ2-5,TRBV12-5,CASGPLLGETQYF
TRBJ2-1,TRBV5-1,CASSLVVGGRGNEQFF
TRBJ2-1,TRBV20-1,CSAKGIYNEQFF
TRBJ1-1,TRBV5-6,CASSLVQQNTEAFF
TRBJ2-3,TRBV20-1,CSAIDTQTDTQYF
TRBJ2-1,TRBV20-1,CSARNIGGVREQFF
TRBJ1-6,TRBV4-1,CASSRDRGNSPLHF
TRBJ1-2,TRBV2,CASSLSGGGYTF
TRBJ1-1,TRBV12-3/TRBV12-4,CASSLVTGRVNTEAFF